Shown below are 3 T cell receptor beta chains from a single sample sequenced in a study of blood T cell repertoires in COVID-19. TCRdb's table, derived via immunoSEQ multiplex PCR, lists solely in-frame clones and lacks some. The table lists 100,000 to 150,000 clones, over 75% of them singletons. Sequences were obtained from peripheral blood. Receptors were obtained from a man older than 75 with active or convalescent COVID-19.

J is TRBJ2-3 and V is TRBV7-3, with TRBD2 as a possible D gene (5 bases). Germline V gene sequence: CDR1 SGHTA, CDR2 FQGTGA. The CDR3 totals 16 residues. Trimming shortened V by 4 bases and J by 1 base, and 15 bases separated the two germline ends. CDR3 in DNA: TGTGCCAGCAGCTCGTCAACTAGAAGGGGCACAGATACGCAGTATTTT. This encodes CASSSSTRRGTDTQYF.

The DNA for the CDR3 is TGTGCCAGTAGTCCAATAGCGGGAGGTATGACAGATACGCAGTATTTT. This translates into CASSPIAGGMTDTQYF. V is TRBV19 and J is TRBJ2-3, with 10 nucleotides matching TRBD2. This CDR3 is built from 16 residues. Per the germline V gene, CDR1 is LNHDA and CDR2 is SQIVND (reference sequence). The V gene end was trimmed by 5 bases and the J gene end by 3 bases; junction bases not matched to a gene: 8.

A note on this clone: The sample contains more than one DNA sequence encoding this CDR3. V and J are TRBV9 and TRBJ2-7; the D gene is possibly TRBD2 (6 bases). This CDR3 spans 14 amino acids. Trimming stripped 0 bases from V and 2 bases from J, with 9 bases between. Germline CDR1 is SGDLS and CDR2 is YYNGEE. The CDR3 region has the DNA TGTGCCAGCAGCGTAGGCGGAGGGCCCTACGAGCAGTACTTC. Encoded protein: CASSVGGGPYEQYF.